This TCR beta chain came from a study of blood T cell repertoires in COVID-19. Looking at the study overall: T cells, B-cell-depleted T cells, or PBMCs supplied cDNA or gDNA.

The V and J ends lost 7 bases and 5 bases respectively, with 8 bases between them. This CDR3 has 11 residues. Germline V gene sequence: CDR1 SNHLY, CDR2 FYNNEI. Data came from immunoSEQ multiplex PCR; TCRdb stores just in-frame clones and leaves some out. The sample has 110,000 or so clones, 70% to 90% seen once. The source of this sequence is a woman between 55 and 75 years old with acute or convalescent COVID-19. The rearrangement links TRBV2 to TRBJ2-5; D gene ambiguous. The sample was peripheral blood. CDR3 residues: CASTTLETQYF. The CDR3 bases are TGTGCCAGCACGACTTTGGAGACCCAGTACTTC.